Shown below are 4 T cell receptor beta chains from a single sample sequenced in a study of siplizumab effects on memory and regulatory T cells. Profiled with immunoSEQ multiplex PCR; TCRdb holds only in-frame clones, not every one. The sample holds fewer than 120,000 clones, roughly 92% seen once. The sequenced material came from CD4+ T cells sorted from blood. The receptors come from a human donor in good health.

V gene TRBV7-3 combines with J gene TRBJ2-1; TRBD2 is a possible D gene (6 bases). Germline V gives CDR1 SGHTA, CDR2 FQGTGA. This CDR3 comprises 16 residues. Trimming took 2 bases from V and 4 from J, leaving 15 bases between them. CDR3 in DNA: TGTGCCAGCAGCTTATACGCGGGGCCCGTTTACAATGAGCAGTTCTTC. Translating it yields CASSLYAGPVYNEQFF. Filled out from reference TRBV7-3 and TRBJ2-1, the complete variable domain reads GAGVSQTPSNKVTEKGKYVELRCDPISGHTALYWYRQSLGQGPEFLIYFQGTGAADDSGLPNDRFFAVRPEGSVSTLKIQRTERGDSAVYLCASSLYAGPVYNEQFFGPGTRLTVL.

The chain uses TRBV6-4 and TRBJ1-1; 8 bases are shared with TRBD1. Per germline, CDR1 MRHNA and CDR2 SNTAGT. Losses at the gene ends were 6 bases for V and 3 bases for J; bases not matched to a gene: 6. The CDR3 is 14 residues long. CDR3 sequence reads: CASSRGTGDTEAFF. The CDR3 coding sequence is TGTGCCAGCAGCCGCGGGACAGGAGACACTGAAGCTTTCTTT.

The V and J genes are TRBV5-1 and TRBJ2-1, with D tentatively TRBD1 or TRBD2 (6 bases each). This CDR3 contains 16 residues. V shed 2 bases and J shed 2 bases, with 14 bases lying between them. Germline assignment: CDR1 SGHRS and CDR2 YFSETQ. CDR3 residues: CASSFPLGGPYNEQFF. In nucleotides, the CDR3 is TGCGCCAGCAGCTTCCCACTAGGGGGGCCCTACAATGAGCAGTTCTTC.

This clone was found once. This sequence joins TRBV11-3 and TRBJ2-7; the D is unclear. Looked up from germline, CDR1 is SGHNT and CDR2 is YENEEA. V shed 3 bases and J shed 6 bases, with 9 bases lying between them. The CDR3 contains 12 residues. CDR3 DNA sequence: TGTGCCAGCAGCTTGAAGGGCGGCGAGCAGTACTTC. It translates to CASSLKGGEQYF.